This T cell receptor (beta chain) is from a study of blood T cell repertoires in COVID-19. Study background: Both acute and convalescent COVID-19 samples were obtained from the United States, Italy and Spain. Nucleic acid was either cDNA or gDNA, and it came from T cells, B-cell-depleted T cells, or PBMCs.

The Seattle site enrolled patients during active infection and followed them longitudinally. In the authors' workflow: Reference gene primer amplification in the assay estimated nucleated cell counts. Assay: immunoSEQ multiplex PCR; the TCRdb copy retains only in-frame clones and omits some. V, J and clone size reflect that table, while D and trimming were determined from the DNA. The data contain 55,000 to 80,000 clones, approximately 80% of them singletons. Deletions cut 2 bases from V and 2 bases from J, with 11 bases between. Germline V gene sequence: CDR1 MNHEY, CDR2 SVGAGI. This CDR3 contains 15 residues.

The TCR originated in a man in his sixties with COVID-19, enrolled during active disease. The source material was peripheral blood. The rearrangement uses TRBV6-5 and TRBJ2-3; perhaps TRBD1 as D (6 bases). The CDR3 DNA reads TGTGCCAGCAGTTACGGGACACCATTCACAGATACGCAGTATTTT. As protein: CASSYGTPFTDTQYF.